This TCR beta chain was recorded in a study of cytomegalovirus exposure and HLA in healthy donors. Broader study findings: Other equally common chains were less clonally expanded than HLA-associated TCR beta chains, a later analysis showed.

Germline CDR1 is SGHRS and CDR2 is YFSETQ. Trimming removed 2 bases at V and 0 bases at J, with 9 bases between. The CDR3 spans 14 residues. Of note for this clone: Its antigen remains unidentified.

Researchers ran the PCR with 60 Vbeta and 13 Jbeta primers. Method: immunoSEQ multiplex PCR; TCRdb's copy keeps in-frame clones and lacks some. The sample has fewer than 250,000 clones; approximately 79% are singletons. The clonotype comes from a woman aged 18-30 years in good health and CMV-seronegative. Sequencing was done on a sample of PBMCs. The chain joins TRBV5-1 to TRBJ2-7; no clear D. The CDR3 loop is CASSFATHSYEQYF. CDR3 nucleotide sequence: TGCGCCAGCAGCTTCGCCACTCACTCCTACGAGCAGTACTTC.